The 32 T cell receptor beta chains presented below share a single source sample, sequenced in a study of blood T cell repertoires in COVID-19. Profiled with immunoSEQ multiplex PCR; TCRdb holds only in-frame clones, not every one. The sample has some 75,000 clones, around nine tenths seen once. The specimen sequenced was peripheral blood. Every receptor here comes from a human donor in a cohort sampled during active COVID-19.

This rearrangement joins TRBV7-9 to TRBJ1-5; D call uncertain. CDR3 length: 12 amino acids. V gave up 0 bases and J gave up 11 bases, with 8 bases separating them. Germline CDR1 and CDR2: SEHNR and FQNEAQ (reference sequence). The CDR3 sequence: CASSLAGRTQHF. In DNA, the CDR3 is TGTGCCAGCAGCTTAGCTGGGAGGACCCAGCATTTT.

The chain links TRBV2 to TRBJ1-3; D is ambiguous. The CDR3 has 15 residues. CDR1 and CDR2 (germline): SNHLY, FYNNEI. V dropped 1 base and J dropped 3 bases, with 10 bases sitting between them. The CDR3 protein is CASSEGSYFGNTIYF. CDR3 sequence (DNA): TGTGCCAGCAGTGAAGGATCTTACTTTGGAAACACCATATATTTT.

This sequence joins TRBV10-1 and TRBJ2-1, with 8 bases fitting TRBD1. The V segment lost 4 bases and the J segment 5 bases; nucleotides outside the gene matches: 13. Germline lookup yields CDR1 WNHNN and CDR2 SYGVQD (reference sequence). The CDR3 is 17 residues long. The DNA of the CDR3 is TGCGCCAGCAGTGGGGACCCTACAGGGGGATTTAACAATGAGCAGTTCTTC. Amino acids: CASSGDPTGGFNNEQFF.

V gene TRBV6-4 combines with J gene TRBJ2-2, with 8 positions matching TRBD1. Per the germline V gene, CDR1 is MRHNA and CDR2 is SNTAGT. Germline trimming cut 6 bases from V and 2 bases from J; bases unmatched to any gene: 2. The CDR3 loop spans 14 amino acids. DNA for the CDR3: TGTGCCAGCAGGGGGACAGGAAACACCGGGGAGCTGTTTTTT. Protein product: CASRGTGNTGELFF.

The genes are TRBV7-9 and TRBJ2-3; TRBD1 aligns across 11 bases. The CDR3 loop spans 17 amino acids. Germline-derived CDR1 and CDR2 are SEHNR and FQNEAQ (reference sequence). J lost 5 bases, V lost 5 bases, and 12 bases had no gene match. The CDR3 spells CASSAERGQGAKDTQYF. CDR3 in DNA: TGTGCCAGCAGCGCCGAAAGAGGACAGGGGGCAAAAGATACGCAGTATTTT. Complete variable domain (other parts from reference TRBV7-9 and TRBJ2-3): DTGVSQNPRHKITKRGQNVTFRCDPISEHNRLYWYRQTLGQGPEFLTYFQNEAQLEKSRLLSDRFSAERPKGSFSTLEIQRTEQGDSAMYLCASSAERGQGAKDTQYFGPGTRLTVL.

The genes are TRBV27 and TRBJ2-7; TRBD1 aligns across 8 bases. CDR3 length: 14 residues. The ends lost 5 bases at V and 6 bases at J; junction bases unmatched: 9. CDR1 is MNHEY, CDR2 SMNVEV, per germline (reference sequence). This chain's CDR3 is CASSLGQGKGEQYF. The CDR3 coding sequence is TGTGCCAGCAGTCTCGGACAGGGTAAGGGCGAGCAGTACTTC.

This chain links TRBV2 with TRBJ1-6; D is uncertain. Germline loops: CDR1 SNHLY, CDR2 FYNNEI. Between the trimmed V and J ends, which lost 0 bases and 9 bases, there was a span of 12 bases. The CDR3 is 15 amino acids. CDR3 loop: CASSEAKRSSSPLHF. The CDR3 DNA sequence: TGTGCCAGCAGTGAAGCGAAGCGTTCCTCTTCACCCCTCCACTTT. Together with reference TRBV2 and TRBJ1-6, the CDR3 gives the full variable domain: EPEVTQTPSHQVTQMGQEVILRCVPISNHLYFYWYRQILGQKVEFLVSFYNNEISEKSEIFDDQFSVERPDGSNFTLKIRSTKLEDSAMYFCASSEAKRSSSPLHFGNGTRLTVT.

The chain links TRBV21-1 to TRBJ2-1; no check of the table's D call, TRBD2, against the DNA was made. TRBV21-1 is labeled a pseudogene. There are 16 residues in the CDR3. As DNA, the CDR3 is TGTGCCAGGACCGGGGGGCCGCCCTTTTCCTACAATGAGCAGTTCTTC. Amino acids: CARTGGPPFSYNEQFF.

The chain is built from TRBV29-1 and TRBJ1-4; tentatively, D is TRBD1 (6 bases). Germline V gives CDR1 SQVTM, CDR2 ANQGSEA. V gave up 6 bases and J gave up 2 bases, with 13 bases separating them. The CDR3 length is 14 residues. CDR3 amino acids: CSVPNRDTNEKLFF. CDR3 bases: TGCAGCGTCCCAAACAGGGATACTAATGAAAAACTGTTTTTT.

The chain employs TRBV4-1 and TRBJ2-3; 9 positions agree with TRBD2. Germline V lookup: CDR1 MGHRA, CDR2 YSYEKL. V dropped 0 bases and J dropped 8; count of bases not matched to a gene: 9. This CDR3 comprises 16 residues. The chain's CDR3 is CASSQDRAGGLGTQYF. In DNA, the CDR3 is TGCGCCAGCAGCCAAGATAGGGCGGGGGGGTTAGGTACGCAGTATTTT.

The table lists this clone with a few counts. The genes are TRBV7-2 and TRBJ1-5; 7 nucleotides line up with TRBD1. The length of the CDR3 is 14 residues. The germline V gene has CDR1 SGHTA and CDR2 FQGNSA. V lost 0 bases and J lost 8; bases outside the gene matches: 4. The CDR3 sequence is CASSLAGGEEPQHF. Here the CDR3 DNA reads TGTGCCAGCAGCTTAGCAGGGGGCGAGGAGCCCCAGCATTTT.

This clone came up once. CDR3: CASSNGQGKAFF. For the CDR3, the DNA is TGTGCCAGCAGCAACGGACAGGGGAAAGCTTTCTTT. The chain couples TRBV5-6 to TRBJ1-1, with 9 bases that match TRBD1. V was clipped by 4 bases and J by 9 bases; unmatched bases: 4. CDR1 SGHDT and CDR2 YYEEEE come from the germline V gene. The CDR3 covers 12 residues.

The chain uses TRBV13 and TRBJ2-2; D is possibly TRBD1 (6 bases). The germline CDR1 and CDR2 sequences are PRHDT and FYEKMQ (reference sequence). CDR3 length: 14 residues. Deletions cut 3 bases from V and 4 bases from J, with 9 bases between. The CDR3, as DNA: TGTGCCAGCAGCTTGCAGGGGTTCACCGGGGAGCTGTTTTTT. It yields the protein CASSLQGFTGELFF.

This rearrangement joins TRBV7-2 to TRBJ1-2; perhaps TRBD1 as D (6 bases). CDR3 length equals 11 residues. Trimming pared 7 bases from V and 8 bases from J, leaving 11 bases between. Per the germline V gene, CDR1 is SGHTA and CDR2 is FQGNSA. Here the CDR3 reads CASNWGLGYTF. In DNA, the CDR3 is TGTGCCAGCAACTGGGGGCTCGGCTACACCTTC.

Remarks on this clone: Different DNA sequences within this sample yield the same CDR3. The CDR3 coding sequence is TGTGCCAGTAGTATTCAGCGGGGATCTTACGAGCAGTACTTC. This sequence encodes CASSIQRGSYEQYF. The chain is built from TRBV19 and TRBJ2-7; TRBD2 aligns across 7 bases. Germline V gene lookup returns CDR1 LNHDA and CDR2 SQIVND (reference sequence). V gave up 3 bases and J gave up 4 bases; unmatched junction bases: 6. This CDR3 contains 14 residues.

The chain carries TRBV9 and TRBJ1-5; D remains ambiguous. The CDR3 length is 16 residues. CDR1 and CDR2 from the germline V gene are SGDLS and YYNGEE. V lost 2 bases to trimming and J lost 0 bases, with 12 bases between them. The CDR3 DNA reads TGTGCCAGCAGCGTGACGGACGGAGGTAGCAATCAGCCCCAGCATTTT. Its protein product is CASSVTDGGSNQPQHF.

The J gene is TRBJ1-6, the V gene TRBV27; 7 bases are a match to TRBD1. Trimming took 7 bases from V and 7 from J; bases not matched to a gene: 4. The CDR3 loop spans 13 amino acids. Germline CDR1 and CDR2: MNHEY and SMNVEV (reference sequence). CDR3 coding DNA: TGTGCCAGCACTTACAGGGGCAATTCACCCCTCCACTTT. Its translation is CASTYRGNSPLHF.

This clone was recorded only once. This chain uses TRBV11-2 with TRBJ2-7; 7 nucleotides line up with TRBD1. After removal of 6 bases from V and 4 bases from J, the junction contained 3 bases not matched to a gene. Looked up from germline, CDR1 is SGHAT and CDR2 is FQNNGV. This CDR3 has 12 residues. The CDR3, as DNA: TGTGCCAGCAGTCCGACAGGGTACGAGCAGTACTTC. It encodes CASSPTGYEQYF. Full variable domain (rest looked up from reference TRBV11-2 and TRBJ2-7): EAGVAQSPRYKIIEKRQSVAFWCNPISGHATLYWYQQILGQGPKLLIQFQNNGVVDDSQLPKDRFSAERLKGVDSTLKIQPAKLEDSAVYLCASSPTGYEQYFGPGTRLTVT.

This chain links TRBV6-5 with TRBJ2-2, with 7 bases lining up with TRBD1. CDR3 length equals 13 residues. The V gene's germline CDR1 is MNHEY and CDR2 SVGAGI. The junction had 4 bases not matched to a gene; V was cut back by 6 bases and J by 6 bases. This CDR3 reads CASRPDRAGELFF. DNA of the CDR3: TGTGCCAGCAGACCCGACAGGGCCGGGGAGCTGTTTTTT.

The chain employs TRBV3-1 (or the pseudogene TRBV3-2) and TRBJ1-4; D not resolved. CDR1 is LGHDT and CDR2 is YNNKEL in the germline V gene (reference sequence). The CDR3 runs 14 residues. With 4 bases removed from V and 8 bases from J, the gap between germline ends came to 14 bases. In DNA form, the CDR3 reads TGTGCCAGCAGCCCCCCCGGGTTAGGCGAAAAACTGTTTTTT. Translated, it gives CASSPPGLGEKLFF.

The chain combines TRBV7-9 with TRBJ2-5, with D maybe TRBD2 (6 bases). The CDR3 has 13 residues. V lost 6 bases and J 4 bases, leaving 12 bases between the germline ends. CDR1 SEHNR and CDR2 FQNEAQ come from the germline V gene (reference sequence). The CDR3 sequence is CASSPVGGETQYF. CDR3 bases: TGTGCCAGCAGTCCAGTGGGAGGAGAGACCCAGTACTTC.

The chain couples TRBV5-6 to TRBJ2-7; 7 nucleotides line up with TRBD1. Germline lookup yields CDR1 SGHDT and CDR2 YYEEEE. V was pared by 4 bases and J by 5 bases, with 12 bases of the junction left unmatched. The CDR3 is made up of 15 amino acids. The CDR3 region is CASSPGLTGTNEQYF. CDR3 coding DNA: TGTGCCAGCAGCCCTGGCCTGACAGGGACGAACGAGCAGTACTTC.

The chain uses TRBV4-1 and TRBJ1-2; no clear D. Trimming pared 0 bases from V and 5 bases from J, leaving 13 bases between. Germline values: CDR1 MGHRA, CDR2 YSYEKL. The CDR3 loop spans 15 amino acids. The CDR3 DNA sequence: TGCGCCAGCAGCCAAGATCGGGTACCGGGGTATGGCTACACCTTC. It translates to CASSQDRVPGYGYTF.

The chain is built from TRBV19 and TRBJ1-3; D gene uncertain. CDR3 length: 13 residues. V was cut by 8 bases and J by 4 bases, with 12 bases left in between. Germline V lookup: CDR1 LNHDA, CDR2 SQIVND (reference sequence). The CDR3 nucleotides are TGTGCCAGTTCCGACACCGACGGAAACACCATATATTTT. Translated: CASSDTDGNTIYF.

The gene calls are TRBV5-6 and TRBJ2-5, with D possibly TRBD2 on 7 matching bases. V was cut by 4 bases and J by 5 bases, with 18 bases left in between. CDR1 is SGHDT, CDR2 YYEEEE, per germline. This CDR3 region has 15 residues. The CDR3 DNA sequence: TGTGCCAGCAGCCCCGGGAGGTTAACAGGGGAGACCCAGTACTTC. As protein: CASSPGRLTGETQYF.

Remarks on this clone: The sample contains more than one DNA sequence encoding this CDR3. The genes are TRBV20-1 and TRBJ1-2; TRBD1 aligns across 7 bases. The V segment lost 3 bases and the J segment 5 bases; nucleotides outside the gene matches: 6. The CDR3 totals 13 residues. Germline CDR1 and CDR2: DFQATT and SNEGSKA (reference sequence). CDR3 sequence reads: CSASDRVGYGYTF. DNA of the CDR3: TGCAGTGCTAGTGACAGGGTAGGATATGGCTACACCTTC.

This chain joins TRBV4-3 and TRBJ2-5; 10 positions match TRBD2. The CDR3 runs to 15 residues. Trimming at V came to 1 base and at J to 2 bases, leaving 1 base not matched to a gene. CDR1 and CDR2 (germline): LGHNA, YSLEER. This CDR3 is CASSQVAGGQETQYF. The CDR3 nucleotides are TGCGCCAGCAGCCAAGTAGCGGGGGGACAAGAGACCCAGTACTTC.

V gene TRBV10-3 combines with J gene TRBJ1-2; no clear D. Trimming took 4 bases from V and 1 from J, leaving 10 bases between them. CDR3 size: 14 residues. The V gene's germline CDR1 is ENHRY and CDR2 SYGVKD. The DNA of the CDR3 is TGTGCCATCAGTGCAAACGAGGGTAACTATGGCTACACCTTC. Translation: CAISANEGNYGYTF.

The rearrangement links TRBV12-3 or TRBV12-4 to TRBJ1-1; D gene uncertain. The CDR3 contains 11 residues. Trimming cost V 3 bases and J 7 bases, with 6 bases left between them. The CDR3 DNA follows: TGTGCCAGCAGTTTTCTCTATGAAGCTTTCTTT. Translated: CASSFLYEAFF.

This clone is a singleton in its sample. This chain joins TRBV4-3 and TRBJ2-3; a possible D gene is TRBD2 (6 bases). The CDR3 consists of 18 residues. CDR1 and CDR2 (germline): LGHNA, YSLEER. Trimming took off 1 base at V and 1 base at J, with 18 bases between the two ends. The CDR3 DNA sequence: TGCGCCAGCAGCCAAGGGGGTTGGGGGGAAGTTGGCACAGATACGCAGTATTTT. Translated, it gives CASSQGGWGEVGTDTQYF.

The chain recombines TRBV3-1 (or the pseudogene TRBV3-2) with TRBJ1-1; perhaps TRBD1 as D (6 bases). Germline CDR1 is LGHDT and CDR2 is YNNKEL (reference sequence). This CDR3 contains 13 residues. Trimming removed 4 bases from V and 11 bases from J, with 17 bases in between. Written as DNA, the CDR3 is TGTGCCAGCAGCCCGCGTCGGGCAGGGGACGCTTTCTTT. Encoded protein: CASSPRRAGDAFF.

A single count supports this clone. The gene calls are TRBV28 and TRBJ1-2; TRBD1 might be the D (5 bases). The V gene lost 6 bases and the J gene lost 4 bases, with 15 bases spanning the gap. CDR3 length equals 14 residues. Per germline, CDR1 MDHEN and CDR2 SYDVKM. The CDR3 region is CASRTTALSYGYTF. The DNA for the CDR3 is TGTGCCAGCAGGACGACAGCCCTGAGCTATGGCTACACCTTC.